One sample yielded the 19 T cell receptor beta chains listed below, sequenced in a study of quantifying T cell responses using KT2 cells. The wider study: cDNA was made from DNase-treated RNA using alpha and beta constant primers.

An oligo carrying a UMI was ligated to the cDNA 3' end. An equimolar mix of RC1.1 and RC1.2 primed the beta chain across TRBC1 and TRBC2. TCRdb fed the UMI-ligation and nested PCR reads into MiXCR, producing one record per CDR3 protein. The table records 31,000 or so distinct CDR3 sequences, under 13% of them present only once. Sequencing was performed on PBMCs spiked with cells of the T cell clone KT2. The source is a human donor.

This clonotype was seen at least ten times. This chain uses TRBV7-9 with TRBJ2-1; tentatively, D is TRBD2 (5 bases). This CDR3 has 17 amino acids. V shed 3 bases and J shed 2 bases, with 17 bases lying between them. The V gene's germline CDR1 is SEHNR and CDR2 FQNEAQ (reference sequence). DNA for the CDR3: TGTGCCAGCAGCTTCCTCCCGGGGAGCTACACCTACAATGAGCAGTTCTTC. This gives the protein CASSFLPGSYTYNEQFF.

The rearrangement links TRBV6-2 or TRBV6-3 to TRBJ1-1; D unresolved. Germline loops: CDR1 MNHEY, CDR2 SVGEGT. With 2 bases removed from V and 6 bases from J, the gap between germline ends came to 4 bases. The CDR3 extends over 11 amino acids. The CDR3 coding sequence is TGTGCCAGCAGTTACCACTCTGAAGCTTTCTTT. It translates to CASSYHSEAFF.

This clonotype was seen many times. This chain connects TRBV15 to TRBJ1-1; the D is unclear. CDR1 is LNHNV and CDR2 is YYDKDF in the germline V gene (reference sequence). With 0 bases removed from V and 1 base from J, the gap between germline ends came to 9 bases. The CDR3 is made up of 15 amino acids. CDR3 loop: CATSRDRRPNTEAFF. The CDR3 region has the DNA TGTGCCACCAGCAGAGATCGTCGACCGAACACTGAAGCTTTCTTT.

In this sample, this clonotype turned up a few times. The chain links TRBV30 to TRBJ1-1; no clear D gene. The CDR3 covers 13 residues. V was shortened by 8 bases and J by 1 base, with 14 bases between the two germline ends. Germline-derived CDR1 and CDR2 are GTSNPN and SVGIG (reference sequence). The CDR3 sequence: CATLNAGNTEAFF. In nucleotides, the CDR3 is TGTGCCACACTTAACGCGGGGAACACTGAAGCTTTCTTT.

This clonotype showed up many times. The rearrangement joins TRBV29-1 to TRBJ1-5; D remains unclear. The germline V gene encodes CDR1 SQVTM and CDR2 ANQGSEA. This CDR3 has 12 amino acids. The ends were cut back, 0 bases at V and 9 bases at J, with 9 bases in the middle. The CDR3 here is CSVEDQDGPQHF. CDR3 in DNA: TGCAGCGTTGAAGATCAGGATGGGCCCCAGCATTTT.

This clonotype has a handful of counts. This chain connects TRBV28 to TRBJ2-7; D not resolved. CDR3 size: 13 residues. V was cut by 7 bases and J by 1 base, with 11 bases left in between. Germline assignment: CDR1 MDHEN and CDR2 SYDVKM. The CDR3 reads CASNGRTSYEQYF. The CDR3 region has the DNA TGTGCCAGCAACGGAAGAACATCCTACGAGCAGTACTTC. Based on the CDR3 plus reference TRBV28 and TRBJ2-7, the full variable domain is DVKVTQSSRYLVKRTGEKVFLECVQDMDHENMFWYRQDPGLGLRLIYFSYDVKMKEKGDIPEGYSVSREKKERFSLILESASTNQTSMYLCASNGRTSYEQYFGPGTRLTVT.

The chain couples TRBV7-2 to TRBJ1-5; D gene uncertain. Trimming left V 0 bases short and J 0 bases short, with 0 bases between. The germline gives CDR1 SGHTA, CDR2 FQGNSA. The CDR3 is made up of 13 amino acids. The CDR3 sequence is CASSLASNQPQHF. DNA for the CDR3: TGTGCCAGCAGCTTAGCTAGCAATCAGCCCCAGCATTTT.

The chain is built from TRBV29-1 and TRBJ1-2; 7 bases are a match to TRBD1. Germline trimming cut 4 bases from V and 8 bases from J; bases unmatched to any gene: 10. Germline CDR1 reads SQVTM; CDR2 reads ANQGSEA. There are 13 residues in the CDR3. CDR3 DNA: TGCAGCGTTGGACAACAGGGGAGCGCAGGCTACACCTTC. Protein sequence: CSVGQQGSAGYTF.

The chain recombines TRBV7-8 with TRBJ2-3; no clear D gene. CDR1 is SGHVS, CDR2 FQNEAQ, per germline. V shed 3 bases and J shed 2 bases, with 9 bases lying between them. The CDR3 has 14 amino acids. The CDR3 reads CASSFLATTDTQYF. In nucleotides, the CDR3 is TGTGCCAGCAGCTTTCTCGCGACCACAGATACGCAGTATTTT.

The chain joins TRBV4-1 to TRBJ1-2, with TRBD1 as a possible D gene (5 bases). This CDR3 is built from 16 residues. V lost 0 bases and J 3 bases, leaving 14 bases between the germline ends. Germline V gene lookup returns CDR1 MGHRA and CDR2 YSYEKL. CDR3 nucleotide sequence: TGCGCCAGCAGCCAAGAATTGGGGGAAATTTACTATGGCTACACCTTC. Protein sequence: CASSQELGEIYYGYTF.

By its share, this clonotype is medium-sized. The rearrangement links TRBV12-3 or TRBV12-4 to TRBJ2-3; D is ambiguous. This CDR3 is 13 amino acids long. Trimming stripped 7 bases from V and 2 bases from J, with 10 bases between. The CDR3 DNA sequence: TGTGCCAGCATCGGTCTCAACACAGATACGCAGTATTTT. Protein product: CASIGLNTDTQYF.

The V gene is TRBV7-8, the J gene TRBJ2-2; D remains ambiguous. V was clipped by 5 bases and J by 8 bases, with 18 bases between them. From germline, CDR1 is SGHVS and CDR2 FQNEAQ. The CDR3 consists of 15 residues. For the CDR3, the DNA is TGTGCCAGCAGCGCCAACCCGGCCTTGTGGGGGGAGCTGTTTTTT. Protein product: CASSANPALWGELFF.

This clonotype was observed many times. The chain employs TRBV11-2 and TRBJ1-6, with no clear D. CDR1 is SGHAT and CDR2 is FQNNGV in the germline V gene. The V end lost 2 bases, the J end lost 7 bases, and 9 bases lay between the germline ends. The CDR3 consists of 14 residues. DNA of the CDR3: TGTGCCAGCAGCTTACGTGGACTAAATTCACCCCTCCACTTT. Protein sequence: CASSLRGLNSPLHF.

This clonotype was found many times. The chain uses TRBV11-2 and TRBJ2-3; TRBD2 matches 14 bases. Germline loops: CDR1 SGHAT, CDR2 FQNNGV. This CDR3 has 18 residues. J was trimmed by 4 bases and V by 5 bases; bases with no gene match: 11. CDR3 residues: CASSRGLAGGQLPDTQYF. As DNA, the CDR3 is TGTGCCAGCAGCCGCGGACTAGCGGGGGGACAACTACCAGATACGCAGTATTTT.

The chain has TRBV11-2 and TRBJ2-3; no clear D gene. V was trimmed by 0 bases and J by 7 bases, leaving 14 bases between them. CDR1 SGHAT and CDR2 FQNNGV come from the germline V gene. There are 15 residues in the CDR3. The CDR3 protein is CASSLDNGVLNTQYF. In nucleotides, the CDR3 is TGTGCCAGCAGCTTAGATAACGGCGTCCTCAATACGCAGTATTTT.

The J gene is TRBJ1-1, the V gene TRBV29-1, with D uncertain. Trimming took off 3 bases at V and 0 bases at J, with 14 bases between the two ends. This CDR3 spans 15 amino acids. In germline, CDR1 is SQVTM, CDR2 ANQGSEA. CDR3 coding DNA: TGCAGCGTTGAGGCTCTACGTGTGGTGAACACTGAAGCTTTCTTT. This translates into CSVEALRVVNTEAFF.

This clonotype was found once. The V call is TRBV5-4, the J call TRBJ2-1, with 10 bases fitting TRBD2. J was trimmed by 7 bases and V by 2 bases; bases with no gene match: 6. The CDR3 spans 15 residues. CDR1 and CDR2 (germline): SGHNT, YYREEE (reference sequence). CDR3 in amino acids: CASSFGAGGPNEQFF. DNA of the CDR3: TGTGCCAGCAGCTTCGGAGCGGGGGGGCCGAATGAGCAGTTCTTC.

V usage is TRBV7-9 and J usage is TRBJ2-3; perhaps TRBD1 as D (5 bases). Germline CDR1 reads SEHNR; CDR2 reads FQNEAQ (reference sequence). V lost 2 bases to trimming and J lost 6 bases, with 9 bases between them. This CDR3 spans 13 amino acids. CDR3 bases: TGTGCCAGCAGCTTAAGGGGTGAGGATACGCAGTATTTT. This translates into CASSLRGEDTQYF.

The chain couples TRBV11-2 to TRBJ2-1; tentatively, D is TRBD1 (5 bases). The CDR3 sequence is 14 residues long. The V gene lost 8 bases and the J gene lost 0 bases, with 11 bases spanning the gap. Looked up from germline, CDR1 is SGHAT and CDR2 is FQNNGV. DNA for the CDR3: TGTGCCAGCGGCAGACAGAGCTCCTACAATGAGCAGTTCTTC. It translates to CASGRQSSYNEQFF.